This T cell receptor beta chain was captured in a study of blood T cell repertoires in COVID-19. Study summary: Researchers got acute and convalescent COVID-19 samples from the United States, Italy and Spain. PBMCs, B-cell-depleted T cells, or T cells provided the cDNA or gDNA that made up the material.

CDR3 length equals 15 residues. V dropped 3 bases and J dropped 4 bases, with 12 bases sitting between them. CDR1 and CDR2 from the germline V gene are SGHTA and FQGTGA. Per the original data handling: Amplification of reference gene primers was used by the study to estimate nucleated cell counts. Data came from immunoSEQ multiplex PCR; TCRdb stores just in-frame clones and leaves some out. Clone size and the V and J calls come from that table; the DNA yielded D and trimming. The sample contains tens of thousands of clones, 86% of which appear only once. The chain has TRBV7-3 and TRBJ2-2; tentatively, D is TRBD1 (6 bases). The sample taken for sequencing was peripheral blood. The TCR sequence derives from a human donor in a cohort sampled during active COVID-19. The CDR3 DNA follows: TGTGCCAGCAGCTTCAAAGCAGGGGTCACCGGGGAGCTGTTTTTT. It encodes CASSFKAGVTGELFF.